The rows below give T cell receptor beta chains drawn from one sample of a study of T cells in Graves' hyperthyroidism and ophthalmopathy. MiXCR, run by TCRdb on the multiplex PCR reads, gives a single entry per CDR3 protein. The table records roughly 550,000 distinct CDR3 sequences, approximately 16% of them present only once. The specimen sequenced was blood. The receptors were sampled from a woman in her 30s with Graves' ophthalmopathy. The CDR3 runs from the conserved cysteine through the conserved F or W.

v_call	j_call	cdr3_aa
TRBV20-1	TRBJ1-2	CSAPTGAGAFNYGYTF
TRBV30	TRBJ1-1	CAWSENRGRDTEAFF
TRBV12-3/TRBV12-4	TRBJ1-1	CASSPRGARNTEAFF
TRBV7-2	TRBJ2-1	CASSLARSYNEQFF
TRBV3-1	TRBJ2-5	CASSQEREWSETQYF
TRBV4-3	TRBJ2-1	CASSQVRGSYNEQFF
TRBV11-2	TRBJ1-6	CASSLQTVDGSPLHF
TRBV10-3	TRBJ1-5	CAISEYGARNQPQHF
TRBV6-1	TRBJ2-1	CASSPAPGRGEQFF
TRBV19	TRBJ1-5	CASSRWRLDQPQHF
TRBV3-1	TRBJ1-1	CASVRNTEAFF
TRBV28	TRBJ2-1	CASSSPHLAGGGNEQFF
TRBV6-1	TRBJ2-7	CASNLAGGPVQYF
TRBV6-5	TRBJ2-1	CASSYLGTGYNEQFF
TRBV6-4	TRBJ1-4	CASSAAGGSGEKLFF
TRBV28	TRBJ2-7	CASSLYRGLDEQYF
TRBV7-9	TRBJ1-5	CASSSTGDSNQPQHF
TRBV5-6	TRBJ2-1	CASSFGLAGGPLNGENEQFF
TRBV7-2	TRBJ1-2	CASSLDRADGYTF
TRBV19	TRBJ2-1	CASSTPSSSNEQFF